The sequence of this TCR beta chain was determined in a study of blood T cell repertoires in COVID-19. CDR3 size: 17 residues. V was pared by 5 bases and J by 2 bases, with 10 bases of the junction left unmatched. The germline V gene has CDR1 KGHDR and CDR2 SFDVKD. Libraries were prepared by immunoSEQ multiplex PCR; TCRdb keeps only in-frame clonotypes and omits some of them. This sample has about 68,000 clones, with 70% to 85% found just once. What was sequenced was peripheral blood. This sequence originates from a woman aged 50 to 60 with acute or convalescent COVID-19. This chain links TRBV24-1 with TRBJ2-2; 7 positions match TRBD1. This CDR3 reads CATSAHRDSRNTGELFF. The CDR3 DNA follows: TGTGCCACCAGTGCCCACCGGGACAGTCGTAACACCGGGGAGCTGTTTTTT.